This T cell receptor (beta chain) was sequenced in a study of T cell clonality in common variable immunodeficiency. General study findings and limits: Reportedly, TCR beta sequences from common variable immunodeficiency showed fewer deletions and N-nucleotide insertions. TCRbeta clonality was increased in CVID versus healthy controls. Shared TCRbeta clones were fewer between CVID subjects than controls.

Germline CDR1 reads ENHRY; CDR2 reads SYGVKD. V was trimmed by 6 bases and J by 4 bases, leaving 9 bases between them. The CDR3 is 13 residues long. Equal genomic DNA amounts from CVID and control samples were sequenced. Clones were read by immunoSEQ multiplex PCR, and TCRdb kept only the in-frame ones, dropping some. The sample has about 52,000 clones, none seen only once. The sample holds many counts of this clone. No antigen is known for it. Coverage ceases 3 residues before the CDR3 finishes, and the germline J gene fills in the end. Source material: peripheral blood mononuclear cells. The source is a person between 18 and 75 years old in good health. This rearrangement joins TRBV10-3 to TRBJ1-4; D is unresolved. CDR3 region: CAIRVAVNEKLFF. The covered CDR3 bases are TGTGCCATCAGGGTAGCGGTTAATGAAAAA.